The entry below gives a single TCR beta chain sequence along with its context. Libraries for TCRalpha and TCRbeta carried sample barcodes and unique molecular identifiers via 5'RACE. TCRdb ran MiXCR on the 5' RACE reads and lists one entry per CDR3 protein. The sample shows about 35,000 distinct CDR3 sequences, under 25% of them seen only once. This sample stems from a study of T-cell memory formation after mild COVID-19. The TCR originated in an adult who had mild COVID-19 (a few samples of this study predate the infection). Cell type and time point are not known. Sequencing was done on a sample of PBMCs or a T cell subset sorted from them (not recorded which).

CDR3 amino acids: CASSLATGINSPLHF. The CDR3, as DNA: TGTGCCAGCAGCTTAGCTACGGGAATTAATTCACCCCTCCACTTT. The gene calls are TRBV7-8 and TRBJ1-6; no clear D. The CDR3 covers 15 residues. V lost 0 bases to trimming and J lost 6 bases, with 9 bases between them. Germline loops: CDR1 SGHVS, CDR2 FQNEAQ. Looking up the rest from reference TRBV7-8 and TRBJ1-6 gives the full variable domain: GAGVSQSPRYKVAKRGQDVALRCDPISGHVSLFWYQQALGQGPEFLTYFQNEAQLDKSGLPSDRFFAERPEGSVSTLKIQRTQQEDSAVYLCASSLATGINSPLHFGNGTRLTVT.